This T cell receptor beta chain comes out of a study of blood T cell repertoires in COVID-19. Using immunoSEQ multiplex PCR, the repertoire was profiled, and TCRdb retains in-frame clones only, with some absent. The sample carries about 300,000 clones, over 75% recorded once. CDR1 and CDR2 from the germline V gene are LGHDT and YNNKEL (reference sequence). CDR3 length equals 16 residues. V shed 1 base, J shed 7 bases, and the junction held 11 bases outside the gene matches. Membership in each cohort depended on participant-reported clinical history. The sequence was obtained from a man younger than 45 who had recovered from COVID-19. The chain links TRBV3-1 (or the pseudogene TRBV3-2) to TRBJ2-7; 9 bases align to TRBD2. Sequencing was carried out using PBMCs or T cells enriched from blood (not recorded which). The CDR3 bases are TGTGCCAGCAGCCAAGTAGGCGGCGGGGGGGCTGGGGAGCAGTACTTC. Translating gives CASSQVGGGGAGEQYF.